This T cell receptor beta chain derives from a study of Tregs in tolerant kidney transplant recipients. General study points: The small number of patients limits these findings pending further validation.

TCRdb keeps only in-frame clones here, not all; method: immunoSEQ multiplex PCR. The sample carries more than 1,300 clones, more than 70% recorded once. As for this clone: Its antigen is still unknown.

Deletions cut 1 base from V and 6 bases from J, with 12 bases between. CDR1 is SGHNT and CDR2 is YYREEE in the germline V gene (reference sequence). This CDR3 comprises 14 residues. This receptor was identified in a human donor in good health. The rearrangement links TRBV5-4 to TRBJ2-3; perhaps D is TRBD1 or TRBD2 (5 bases each). Sequencing was carried out using CD4+ T cells from blood cultured with allogeneic cells. In DNA, the CDR3 is TGTGCCAGCAGCTTGTCCGGGGCAGCGGATACGCAGTATTTT. Encoded protein: CASSLSGAADTQYF.